The 19 T cell receptor beta chains below come from one sample, sequenced in a study of shared clonotypes between healthy human individuals. Measured with immunoSEQ multiplex PCR; TCRdb has only the in-frame clones, and not every one. The sample holds about 360,000 clones; more than 60% are singletons and the top ten take about 10%. Material for sequencing was memory CD4+ T cells sorted from blood. Specified subset: CD45RA-negative fraction. The receptors originated from a man aged 30-40 years in good health.

The chain links TRBV18 to TRBJ2-3; 11 bases align to TRBD2. CDR1 and CDR2 from the germline V gene are KGHSH and LQKENI. The CDR3 is 18 residues long. V shed 2 bases, J shed 3 bases, and the junction held 10 bases outside the gene matches. CDR3 region: CASSPFESLAGDTDTQYF. The CDR3 region has the DNA TGTGCCAGCTCACCATTTGAATCACTAGCGGGAGATACAGATACGCAGTATTTT.

The chain couples TRBV4-3 to TRBJ1-1; D might be TRBD1 (5 bases). V gave up 2 bases and J gave up 0 bases, with 7 bases separating them. CDR1 and CDR2 (germline): LGHNA, YSLEER. The CDR3 is made up of 14 amino acids. CDR3 DNA sequence: TGCGCCAGCAGCCAACGGGGCCTGAACACTGAAGCTTTCTTT. Translating gives CASSQRGLNTEAFF.

The gene calls are TRBV19 and TRBJ1-5; D is possibly TRBD1 (5 bases). Germline lookup yields CDR1 LNHDA and CDR2 SQIVND (reference sequence). The germline V and J ends were trimmed by 6 bases and 2 bases, with 8 bases remaining between them. The CDR3 has 13 amino acids. The CDR3 DNA sequence: TGTGCCAGTAGAGGGGAGGGCAATCAGCCCCAGCATTTT. Its translation: CASRGEGNQPQHF. The whole variable domain, filled in from reference TRBV19 and TRBJ1-5, reads DGGITQSPKYLFRKEGQNVTLSCEQNLNHDAMYWYRQDPGQGLRLIYYSQIVNDFQKGDIAEGYSVSREKKESFPLTVTSAQKNPTAFYLCASRGEGNQPQHFGDGTRLSIL.

V and J are TRBV27 and TRBJ1-5; D gene ambiguous. CDR3 length: 13 amino acids. Germline V gene sequence: CDR1 MNHEY, CDR2 SMNVEV (reference sequence). Between the trimmed V and J ends, which lost 6 bases and 4 bases, there was a span of 10 bases. CDR3 region: CASREQTNQPQHF. The CDR3 coding sequence is TGTGCCAGCAGGGAACAGACAAATCAGCCCCAGCATTTT.

The chain carries TRBV28 and TRBJ2-7, with 9 positions matching TRBD2. The CDR3 spans 15 residues. Per the germline V gene, CDR1 is MDHEN and CDR2 is SYDVKM. The V segment lost 5 bases and the J segment 2 bases; nucleotides outside the gene matches: 7. The CDR3 bases are TGTGCCAGCAGTGACGTCAGCGGGGGGACCTACGAGCAGTACTTC. Translated, it gives CASSDVSGGTYEQYF.

This clone has at least ten counts. This chain links TRBV6-5 with TRBJ1-1; no clear D. V lost 0 bases and J 8 bases, leaving 16 bases between the germline ends. The CDR3 extends over 15 amino acids. From germline, CDR1 is MNHEY and CDR2 SVGAGI. The DNA for the CDR3 is TGTGCCAGCAGTTACTCGAGTCCGTCTTGGACGGAAGCTTTCTTT. Translation: CASSYSSPSWTEAFF.

With respect to this clone: This sample includes further DNA sequences coding for the same CDR3. V and J are TRBV11-2 and TRBJ2-1; no firm D call. Trimming shortened V by 4 bases and J by 0 bases, and 7 bases separated the two germline ends. The germline gives CDR1 SGHAT, CDR2 FQNNGV. This CDR3 has 14 residues. CDR3 protein: CASSSVSSYNEQFF. CDR3 coding DNA: TGTGCCAGCAGCTCCGTGAGCTCCTACAATGAGCAGTTCTTC.

This chain joins TRBV10-3 and TRBJ2-3; no definite D call. The length of the CDR3 is 14 residues. Trimming removed 6 bases at V and 4 bases at J, with 14 bases between. Germline-derived CDR1 and CDR2 are ENHRY and SYGVKD. The CDR3 nucleotides are TGTGCCATCAGCGCTTCAACGAGCTCAGATACGCAGTATTTT. It yields the protein CAISASTSSDTQYF.

This clone showed up just a few times. The V gene is TRBV7-2, the J gene TRBJ1-2; D unresolved. Germline V lookup: CDR1 SGHTA, CDR2 FQGNSA. V gave up 2 bases and J gave up 8 bases, with 12 bases separating them. The CDR3 extends over 13 amino acids. CDR3 loop: CASSLSWGDGYTF. The CDR3 region has the DNA TGTGCCAGCAGCTTAAGTTGGGGTGACGGCTACACCTTC.

V usage is TRBV6-1 and J usage is TRBJ2-3; 7 bases are shared with TRBD1. The CDR3 has 14 residues. Germline V gene data show CDR1 as MNHNS and CDR2 as SASEGT. The J segment lost 1 base and the V segment lost 6 bases, leaving 4 bases of the junction unmatched. CDR3 loop: CASRIDRGTDTQYF. Written as DNA, the CDR3 is TGTGCCAGCAGGATAGACAGGGGCACAGATACGCAGTATTTT.

This chain connects TRBV7-3 to TRBJ2-3, with TRBD2 identical over 8 bases. Looked up from germline, CDR1 is SGHTA and CDR2 is FQGTGA. The CDR3 totals 15 residues. The trim removed 7 bases at V and 5 bases at J, leaving 11 bases unmatched. CDR3 nucleotides: TGTGCCAGCACCTTGACGGGAGGGGCGGAAGATACGCAGTATTTT. As protein: CASTLTGGAEDTQYF.

The chain employs TRBV28 and TRBJ1-4, with 8 bases matching TRBD1. The CDR3 totals 15 residues. Losses at the gene ends were 2 bases for V and 7 bases for J; bases not matched to a gene: 6. Germline values: CDR1 MDHEN, CDR2 SYDVKM. The CDR3 loop is CASSLTRGRSEKLFF. DNA of the CDR3: TGTGCCAGCAGTTTAACCAGGGGGCGCAGTGAAAAACTGTTTTTT.

The chain employs TRBV18 and TRBJ2-1; TRBD2 matches 14 bases. With 5 bases clipped from V and 7 bases from J, the junction kept 7 bases outside the gene matches. From germline, CDR1 is KGHSH and CDR2 LQKENI. This CDR3 is built from 16 residues. The CDR3 reads CASSLGLAGAGNEQFF. The CDR3 DNA follows: TGTGCCAGCTCATTGGGACTAGCGGGAGCAGGGAATGAGCAGTTCTTC.

The chain recombines TRBV4-3 with TRBJ2-1; D remains unclear. This CDR3 spans 15 amino acids. Trimming took off 0 bases at V and 0 bases at J, with 6 bases between the two ends. Germline lookup yields CDR1 LGHNA and CDR2 YSLEER. The CDR3 sequence: CASSQDRVSYNEQFF. DNA of the CDR3: TGCGCCAGCAGCCAAGATCGCGTCTCCTACAATGAGCAGTTCTTC.

This clone was seen a single time. CDR3 sequence (DNA): TGTGCCAGCACTCCTAGACGTAGAATTCAGTACTTC. This translates into CASTPRRRIQYF. V and J are TRBV9 and TRBJ2-4; D gene unclear. The germline gives CDR1 SGDLS, CDR2 YYNGEE. With 6 bases removed from V and 10 bases from J, the gap between germline ends came to 14 bases. This CDR3 region has 12 residues.

CDR3 nucleotides: TGTGCCAGCAACTACCTCCGGGGGGCAACTGAAGCTTTCTTT. Its translation: CASNYLRGATEAFF. The chain links TRBV7-9 to TRBJ1-1; D perhaps matches TRBD1 (6 bases). The V gene lost 7 bases and the J gene lost 5 bases, with 17 bases spanning the gap. This CDR3 region has 14 residues. Germline V gives CDR1 SEHNR, CDR2 FQNEAQ (reference sequence).

The chain couples TRBV28 to TRBJ2-5; 16 bases fit TRBD2. Germline V gene sequence: CDR1 MDHEN, CDR2 SYDVKM. V shed 4 bases and J 1 base; nucleotides not matched to a gene: 6. The CDR3 runs to 18 residues. CDR3 nucleotide sequence: TGTGCCAGCAGTTCCCCCGGGACTAGCGGGAGGGCCCAAGAGACCCAGTACTTC. Amino acid sequence: CASSSPGTSGRAQETQYF.

The V and J genes are TRBV7-2 and TRBJ1-3, with no clear D. The CDR3 extends over 15 amino acids. From germline, CDR1 is SGHTA and CDR2 FQGNSA. V gave up 5 bases and J gave up 2 bases, with 13 bases separating them. CDR3 in amino acids: CASSPRIGPGNTIYF. In DNA, the CDR3 is TGTGCCAGCAGCCCCCGAATTGGACCTGGAAACACCATATATTTT.

This clone appeared once. The chain is built from TRBV5-4 and TRBJ2-3; 8 bases align to TRBD2. CDR3 length: 15 amino acids. Germline assignment: CDR1 SGHNT and CDR2 YYREEE (reference sequence). V trimming: 0 bases; J trimming: 3 bases; junction bases outside the gene matches: 3. The CDR3 is CASSLGGRMTDTQYF. CDR3 DNA: TGTGCCAGCAGCTTGGGCGGGAGGATGACAGATACGCAGTATTTT.